This TCR beta chain comes out of a study of blood T cells in healthy people across ages. The CDR3 spans 20 residues. V shed 5 bases and J 0 bases; nucleotides not matched to a gene: 15. The germline gives CDR1 SGHAT, CDR2 FQNNGV. The use of a sample-barcoded 5' primer and a J-beta primer mix characterized a second PCR of 7 to 11 cycles. Every sample returned 2.5 million or more CDR3-containing paired-end reads. One entry per CDR3 protein, called by TCRdb with MiXCR from the 5' RACE reads. Found here are about 640,000 distinct CDR3 sequences, roughly 53% of them singletons; the top ten hold 30% to 45%. Drawn from each donor were ten milliliters of peripheral blood. A minimum of 5 micrograms of total RNA was extracted per sample. Study-wide findings and caveats: Aged donors had fewer naive CD4+ cells and lower diversity than long-lived donors.

As regards this clonotype: What it recognizes is unknown.

The chain joins TRBV11-2 to TRBJ2-2; 10 positions agree with TRBD2. The sequence was obtained from a man in his fifties or sixties in good health. Sequenced: blood. The CDR3 here is CASSAAWGGLAPANTGELFF. The CDR3 DNA is TGTGCCAGCAGCGCCGCCTGGGGGGGACTAGCGCCCGCGAACACCGGGGAGCTGTTTTTT.